The 28 T cell receptor beta chains below were found in one sample sequenced in a study of tumor-infiltrating lymphocytes in oesophageal squamous cell carcinoma (TCRdb year 2016). The library relied on PCR. For sequencing, an Illumina HiSeq 1500 was employed. The raw public reads went through TCRdb reprocessing: fastp at Q25, MiXCR clone calling, in-frame beta chains kept. CDR3 protein sequences are deduplicated, and each keeps its most common genes and DNA. The sample records some 11,000 distinct CDR3 sequences, roughly 52% of which are singletons. The leading ten clones occupy roughly 19% of the sample. The specimen was esophageal tumor tissue. These receptors all come from a female donor with esophageal squamous cell carcinoma.

This chain uses TRBV7-2 with TRBJ2-3; 10 positions agree with TRBD1. TRBJ1-1 explains the end of the DNA better; the J call may be wrong. The CDR3 extends over 15 amino acids. Looked up from germline, CDR1 is SGHTA and CDR2 is FQGNSA. The CDR3 spells CASSPRTRQGAQAFF. DNA for the CDR3: TGTGCCAGCAGCCCCCGCACAAGACAGGGGGCACAGGCTTTCTTT.

The chain carries TRBV6-6 and TRBJ2-3; D possibly matches TRBD1 or TRBD2 (7 bases each). The germline gives CDR1 MNHNY, CDR2 SVGAGI (reference sequence). CDR3 length equals 14 residues. V was pared by 8 bases and J by 4 bases, with 16 bases between. CDR3 DNA: TGTGCCAGCGGACTAGGGGGCCGAGCAGATACGCAGTATTTT. Its translation is CASGLGGRADTQYF.

The sample holds a few counts of this clonotype. This sequence joins TRBV7-2 and TRBJ2-3, with 8 bases that match TRBD2. V shed 1 base and J 5 bases; nucleotides not matched to a gene: 5. The CDR3 is made up of 15 amino acids. Looked up from germline, CDR1 is SGHTA and CDR2 is FQGNSA. The CDR3 here is CASSLDGRGVDTQYF. The CDR3 nucleotides are TGTGCCAGCAGCTTAGACGGGAGGGGGGTAGATACGCAGTATTTT.

The V call is TRBV7-6, the J call TRBJ2-1; 8 positions match TRBD1. The germline gives CDR1 SGHVS, CDR2 FNYEAQ. Trimming took 6 bases from V and 4 from J; bases not matched to a gene: 2. CDR3 length: 13 residues. Here the CDR3 reads CASRRQGYNEQFF. CDR3 DNA: TGTGCCAGCAGACGACAGGGGTACAATGAGCAGTTCTTC.

By sample share, this clonotype is medium-sized. The V call is TRBV6-6, the J call TRBJ1-1; perhaps TRBD1 as D (5 bases). V gave up 2 bases and J gave up 1 base, with 11 bases separating them. Germline CDR1 is MNHNY and CDR2 is SVGAGI (reference sequence). CDR3 length equals 15 residues. CDR3 amino acids: CASSYKGTTNTEAFF. The CDR3 region has the DNA TGTGCCAGCAGTTACAAAGGGACTACGAACACTGAAGCTTTCTTT.

The chain joins TRBV7-2 to TRBJ2-5; D may be TRBD2 (6 bases). The assigned J gene may be wrong: the sequence end matches TRBJ2-7 better. The germline CDR1 and CDR2 sequences are SGHTA and FQGNSA. The CDR3 is 13 amino acids. CDR3: CASSFSGEDEQYF. CDR3 coding DNA: TGTGCCAGCAGCTTCTCGGGAGAGGACGAGCAGTACTTC.

The chain couples TRBV10-1 to TRBJ1-1; D unresolved. The germline CDR1 and CDR2 sequences are WNHNN and SYGVQD (reference sequence). V gave up 3 bases and J gave up 1 base, with 15 bases separating them. There are 16 residues in the CDR3. DNA for the CDR3: TGCGCCAGCAGTGACAGAAAGGCGCTACCGAACACTGAAGCTTTCTTT. It codes for CASSDRKALPNTEAFF.

This chain uses TRBV28 with TRBJ2-5; possibly TRBD1 for D (6 bases). This CDR3 spans 13 amino acids. The V and J ends lost 4 bases and 11 bases respectively, with 17 bases between them. CDR1 is MDHEN and CDR2 is SYDVKM in the germline V gene. The CDR3 loop is CASSSQGYNEQYF. The CDR3 DNA follows: TGTGCCAGCAGTTCACAGGGTTACAATGAGCAGTACTTC.

Within the sample, this clonotype is medium-sized. CDR3 nucleotides: TGTGCCAGCAGTGAGCGCGGGAACACTGAAGCTTTCTTT. Residues: CASSERGNTEAFF. The J gene is TRBJ1-1, the V gene TRBV6-1; D remains ambiguous. Germline values: CDR1 MNHNS, CDR2 SASEGT. With 3 bases removed from V and 1 base from J, the gap between germline ends came to 6 bases. The CDR3 runs to 13 residues.

The chain recombines TRBV12-3 or TRBV12-4 with TRBJ2-4; TRBD2 might be the D (5 bases). The DNA end lines up better with TRBJ2-5; the J call may be wrong. The CDR3 length is 13 residues. DNA of the CDR3: TGTGCCAGCAGTTTTCTAGCTATGGAGACCCAGTACTTC. Amino acids: CASSFLAMETQYF.

By share, this clonotype counts as medium-sized. V usage is TRBV12-3 or TRBV12-4 and J usage is TRBJ2-3, with D hard to call. Trimming pared 1 base from V and 4 bases from J, leaving 3 bases between. The CDR3 extends over 12 amino acids. Here the CDR3 reads CASSLVADTQYF. CDR3 DNA: TGTGCCAGCAGTTTAGTAGCAGATACGCAGTATTTT.

This clonotype rates as medium-sized. The chain is built from TRBV24-1 and TRBJ1-1; D gene uncertain. From germline, CDR1 is KGHDR and CDR2 SFDVKD. V lost 7 bases and J 1 base, leaving 6 bases between the germline ends. The CDR3 consists of 12 residues. In DNA form, the CDR3 reads TGTGCCACCAGGCCAACGAACACTGAAGCTTTCTTT. It codes for CATRPTNTEAFF.

The chain couples TRBV10-3 to TRBJ2-7, with a weak D call TRBD1 (5 bases). TRBJ2-5 explains the end of the DNA better; the J call may be wrong. The length of the CDR3 is 13 residues. The germline V gene encodes CDR1 ENHRY and CDR2 SYGVKD. The CDR3 DNA reads as TGTGCCATCAGTGGAACAGGACAAGAGACCCAGTACTTC. Protein: CAISGTGQETQYF.

V is TRBV7-3 and J is TRBJ2-7; 7 positions match TRBD1. There are 13 residues in the CDR3. After removal of 5 bases from V and 6 bases from J, the junction contained 7 bases not matched to a gene. Looked up from germline, CDR1 is SGHTA and CDR2 is FQGTGA. The CDR3 DNA is TGTGCCAGCAGCGAGACAGGGTTTGGCGAGCAGTACTTC. Amino acid sequence: CASSETGFGEQYF.

CDR3 in DNA: TGTGCCACCAGTGACTATCACATAAGCCATGAGCAGTTCTTC. It specifies CATSDYHISHEQFF. This chain joins TRBV24-1 and TRBJ2-1, with no clear D. Trimming took off 4 bases at V and 8 bases at J, with 14 bases between the two ends. The CDR3 totals 14 residues. Germline assignment: CDR1 KGHDR and CDR2 SFDVKD.

The chain uses TRBV5-1 and TRBJ2-1; weak D call: TRBD1 (6 bases). The germline gives CDR1 SGHRS, CDR2 YFSETQ. Trimming removed 0 bases from V and 3 bases from J, with 16 bases in between. This CDR3 spans 17 amino acids. In DNA, the CDR3 is TGCGCCAGCAGCTTGGCCGTAGTCCCAGGGGTCTACAATGAGCAGTTCTTC. Protein product: CASSLAVVPGVYNEQFF. Based on the CDR3 plus reference TRBV5-1 and TRBJ2-1, the full variable domain is KAGVTQTPRYLIKTRGQQVTLSCSPISGHRSVSWYQQTPGQGLQFLFEYFSETQRNKGNFPGRFSGRQFSNSRSEMNVSTLELGDSALYLCASSLAVVPGVYNEQFFGPGTRLTVL.

The gene calls are TRBV10-3 and TRBJ2-5; 8 bases agree with TRBD2. The J call is in doubt because the DNA end fits TRBJ2-1 better. The CDR3 runs to 15 residues. CDR1 ENHRY and CDR2 SYGVKD come from the germline V gene. CDR3 amino acids: CAISHGRAVSNEQFF. CDR3 coding DNA: TGTGCCATCAGCCACGGGAGGGCCGTATCCAATGAGCAGTTCTTC.

This clonotype has only a few counts. A read error may be the cause here, since a much bigger clone is one base away. The gene calls are TRBV27 and TRBJ2-1, with 13 bases lining up with TRBD2. V dropped 5 bases and J dropped 13; count of bases not matched to a gene: 17. Germline-derived CDR1 and CDR2 are MNHEY and SMNVEV (reference sequence). CDR3 size: 17 residues. The CDR3 loop reads CASSATLLAGGQETQFF. The CDR3 DNA is TGTGCCAGCAGTGCAACCCTACTAGCGGGAGGGCAAGAGACCCAGTTCTTC.

This chain links TRBV7-4 with TRBJ2-7; 10 nucleotides line up with TRBD2. The better agreement between TRBJ2-5 and the DNA end casts doubt on the J call. CDR1 and CDR2 (germline): SGHVT, SQSDAQ. This CDR3 is 16 amino acids long. CDR3 loop: CASSLGTSDPQETQYF. The CDR3 DNA sequence: TGTGCCAGCAGCTTGGGGACTAGCGACCCCCAAGAGACCCAGTACTTC.

The chain combines TRBV7-2 with TRBJ2-3, with 10 bases identical to TRBD2. Germline V gene sequence: CDR1 SGHTA, CDR2 FQGNSA. V lost 3 bases, J lost 4 bases, and 7 bases stayed unmatched. The CDR3 runs to 16 residues. The CDR3 sequence: CASSFLSSGRADTQYF. CDR3 DNA: TGTGCCAGCAGCTTTCTTAGCAGCGGGAGGGCAGATACGCAGTATTTT. The complete variable domain, with remaining parts taken from reference TRBV7-2 and TRBJ2-3, reads GAGVSQSPSNKVTEKGKDVELRCDPISGHTALYWYRQSLGQGLEFLIYFQGNSAPDKSGLPSDRFSAERTGGSVSTLTIQRTQQEDSAVYLCASSFLSSGRADTQYFGPGTRLTVL.

J is TRBJ2-4 and V is TRBV7-2; 13 bases agree with TRBD2. Germline V gives CDR1 SGHTA, CDR2 FQGNSA. The CDR3 covers 16 residues. After removal of 1 base from V and 13 bases from J, the junction contained 10 bases not matched to a gene. CDR3 bases: TGTGCCAGCAGCTTAGAGGGGACTAGCGGGATGTATGAGCAGTACTTC. Its protein product is CASSLEGTSGMYEQYF.

The CDR3 is CASSLGPDNEQFF. The CDR3 coding sequence is TGTGCCAGCAGCTTAGGTCCGGACAATGAGCAGTTCTTC. The chain is built from TRBV11-3 and TRBJ2-3; D remains ambiguous. The DNA end is more similar to TRBJ2-1, so the J call may be wrong. From germline, CDR1 is SGHNT and CDR2 YENEEA. This CDR3 has 13 residues.

A note on this clonotype: Here the CDR3 omits its conserved ending phenylalanine or tryptophan, so a read error is the likely source. It is unclear where the CDR3 begins or ends on the DNA, so no DNA is shown, and the CDR3 is as TCRdb lists it. The genes are TRBV7-2 and TRBJ2-7; the D segment call TRBD1 is taken from the table without a DNA check. Germline values: CDR1 SGHTA, CDR2 FQGNSA. The CDR3 length is 16 residues, termini included. CDR3 loop: CASSPGTGRETQYFGS.

The V call is TRBV28, the J call TRBJ1-2, with a possible D match to TRBD1 (6 bases). Germline values: CDR1 MDHEN, CDR2 SYDVKM. With 7 bases removed from V and 2 bases from J, the gap between germline ends came to 8 bases. CDR3 size: 12 residues. The CDR3 DNA reads as TGTGCCAGCACTAGGGGGAACTATGGCTACACCTTC. It translates to CASTRGNYGYTF.

V is TRBV10-1 and J is TRBJ2-4; 11 bases match TRBD2. The CDR3 contains 16 residues. The V and J ends lost 6 bases and 3 bases, in that order; junction bases with no gene match: 7. CDR1 is WNHNN and CDR2 is SYGVQD in the germline V gene (reference sequence). The CDR3 sequence: CASRVIAGGIKNIQYF. The CDR3 coding sequence is TGCGCCAGCAGGGTAATAGCGGGAGGGATCAAAAACATTCAGTACTTC.

This clonotype qualifies as medium-sized. The V gene is TRBV24-1, the J gene TRBJ1-1, with D perhaps matching TRBD1 (5 bases). Looked up from germline, CDR1 is KGHDR and CDR2 is SFDVKD. V was clipped by 10 bases and J by 0 bases, with 11 bases between them. The CDR3 runs to 13 residues. The CDR3 spells CATRGRLNTEAFF. The CDR3 DNA reads TGTGCCACTCGGGGCCGACTGAACACTGAAGCTTTCTTT.

DNA for the CDR3: TGTGCCAGCAGCGTAAGCCAAGAGACCCAGTACTTC. Its protein is CASSVSQETQYF. J is TRBJ2-3 and V is TRBV7-3; D ambiguous. The J call is doubtful: the DNA matches TRBJ2-5 better. The V gene's germline CDR1 is SGHTA and CDR2 FQGTGA. CDR3 length equals 12 residues.

This chain links TRBV10-2 with TRBJ2-1; D not resolved. The J call may be incorrect, as the DNA end agrees better with TRBJ2-7. The CDR3 loop spans 13 amino acids. Germline assignment: CDR1 WSHSY and CDR2 SAAADI. CDR3 protein: CASSDTTRNEQYF. The DNA of the CDR3 is TGCGCCAGCAGTGACACTACGAGGAATGAGCAGTACTTC.